This TCR beta chain was sequenced for a study of graft-versus-host responses after intestinal transplantation. On the study more broadly: All recipients got anti-thymocyte globulin induction, then tacrolimus and steroids for 2 to 3 years.

The table came from immunoSEQ multiplex PCR; TCRdb's copy has only in-frame clones and leaves some out. The sample shows over 70,000 clones, almost 90% of them seen only once. Regarding the study as a whole: Investigators detected GvH clones in recipient marrow, with some emerging earlier in ileum or blood.

Notes on this clone: Its target is unknown.

The TCR sequence derives from a human donor who was the organ donor for an intestinal transplant. The sample was unstimulated CD8+ T cells sorted from spleen or lymph node cells, taken before transplant.

CDR3 in DNA: TGTGCCAGCAGCCAAAGAAGGACAGGGGTCTTCGCGTTTTGGGTCGATCGGGAAAACAATGAGCAGTTCTTC. Translating it yields CASSQRRTGVFAFWVDRENNEQFF. The chain is built from TRBV4-2 and TRBJ2-1, with 9 bases lining up with TRBD1. CDR1 and CDR2 from the germline V gene are LGHNA and YNFKEQ. This CDR3 is 24 amino acids long. Trimming cost V 2 bases and J 5 bases; bases outside gene matches: 31.